Detailed here is one T cell receptor beta chain. The antigen is unknown. The CDR3 is 13 amino acids. V was pared by 4 bases and J by 2 bases, with 8 bases between. Germline loops: CDR1 MNHNY, CDR2 SVGAGI (reference sequence). The data were taken from a study of shared clonotypes between healthy human individuals. Turning to the study itself: A donor's plate count was three for CD4 naive and three for CD4 memory; CD8 naive had two and CD8 memory one.

General observations from the study: The represented genetic and exposure-history diversity was limited by the small number of donors.

Each subset's genomic DNA was split evenly across several immunoSEQ plates. TCRdb's table, derived via immunoSEQ multiplex PCR, lists solely in-frame clones and lacks some. The sample lists about 2.3 million clones, 85% to 95% occurring once. All of the donors resided in Nashville, Tennessee, and each was a Caucasian adult. J is TRBJ2-5 and V is TRBV6-6; D unclear. Input material: naive CD4+ T cells from PBMCs. Sample subset: CD45RA+ positively selected. This TCR was sampled from a man between 18 and 35 years old in good health. Some clones in this sample may be carry-over from other donors' samples. The CDR3 here is CASSSGRQETQYF. The CDR3 DNA is TGTGCCAGCAGTTCCGGACGGCAAGAGACCCAGTACTTC.